The 20 T cell receptor beta chains in this list originate from one sample, sequenced in a study of T cells in Graves' hyperthyroidism and ophthalmopathy. The investigators amplified TCR beta CDR3 regions from RNA transcripts. Initially, a first-round RT-PCR of the TCR CDR3 employed the HTBI primer set. TCRdb re-called the multiplex PCR reads through MiXCR, storing one row per CDR3 protein. The data hold about 680,000 distinct CDR3 sequences, with about 35% observed a single time. Sequencing input: blood. These receptors came from a woman aged 35 to 49 with Graves' hyperthyroidism.

This clonotype showed up many times. The V and J genes are TRBV20-1 and TRBJ1-3; D ambiguous. Trimming pared 4 bases from V and 2 bases from J, leaving 9 bases between. Germline CDR1 DFQATT, CDR2 SNEGSKA (reference sequence). The CDR3 loop spans 13 amino acids. CDR3 in amino acids: CSATNTAGNTIYF. The DNA for the CDR3 is TGCAGTGCTACTAACACGGCTGGAAACACCATATATTTT.

This clonotype was seen more than once but under ten times. With a much larger clone just one base away, this may be a read error. The chain recombines TRBV29-1 with TRBJ1-1, with D perhaps TRBD1 (6 bases). Germline CDR1 SQVTM, CDR2 ANQGSEA. The CDR3 has 13 amino acids. CDR3 sequence reads: CSVVSWGRTGAFF. In DNA form, the CDR3 reads TGCAGCGTTGTTTCTTGGGGGCGTACTGGAGCTTTCTTT.

V gene TRBV10-1 combines with J gene TRBJ1-3, with D possibly being TRBD1 (6 bases). V was clipped by 5 bases and J by 3 bases, with 17 bases between them. The CDR3 totals 16 residues. Germline assignment: CDR1 WNHNN and CDR2 SYGVQD (reference sequence). CDR3 DNA sequence: TGCGCCAGCAGTCCTCAGGGGTACGACTATGGAAACACCATATATTTT. Residues: CASSPQGYDYGNTIYF.

In its sample, this clonotype was seen a few times. The chain joins TRBV6-5 to TRBJ1-6; D remains unclear. The V gene's germline CDR1 is MNHEY and CDR2 SVGAGI. V dropped 10 bases and J dropped 8 bases, with 12 bases sitting between them. The CDR3 consists of 12 residues. The CDR3: CATSTVDSPLHF. For the CDR3, the DNA is TGTGCCACCTCGACGGTGGATTCACCCCTCCACTTT.

The V and J genes are TRBV14 and TRBJ1-2, with D maybe TRBD1 (6 bases). V was pared by 0 bases and J by 4 bases, with 15 bases between. The CDR3 runs 16 residues. Germline V lookup: CDR1 SGHDN, CDR2 FVKESK. The CDR3 is CASSQDKGGRGYGYTF. CDR3 in DNA: TGTGCCAGCAGCCAAGACAAGGGGGGCAGAGGCTATGGCTACACCTTC.

The V call is TRBV20-1, the J call TRBJ1-1, with a weak D call TRBD1 (6 bases). There are 15 residues in the CDR3. Trimming shortened V by 5 bases and J by 2 bases, and 18 bases separated the two germline ends. Germline V gives CDR1 DFQATT, CDR2 SNEGSKA (reference sequence). The CDR3 protein is CSAYQGSGGNTEAFF. The DNA of the CDR3 is TGCAGTGCTTATCAGGGGTCTGGGGGAAACACTGAAGCTTTCTTT.

The chain uses TRBV27 and TRBJ2-7; D possibly uses TRBD1 or TRBD2 (5 bases each). V lost 1 base and J 7 bases, leaving 11 bases between the germline ends. This CDR3 spans 13 amino acids. CDR1 MNHEY and CDR2 SMNVEV come from the germline V gene (reference sequence). The CDR3 region has the DNA TGTGCCAGCAGTTTATTCGGGGCTTGGGAGCAGTACTTC. Its translation is CASSLFGAWEQYF.

On this clonotype itself: A much larger clone lies a single base off, so this may be a read error. The rearrangement uses TRBV19 and TRBJ1-2; possible D gene TRBD1, 6 bases. Trimming removed 8 bases at V and 7 bases at J, with 20 bases between. From germline, CDR1 is LNHDA and CDR2 SQIVND (reference sequence). There are 14 residues in the CDR3. This CDR3 reads CASGPTGRLSGYTF. CDR3 in DNA: TGTGCCAGTGGCCCTACAGGGAGGTTATCTGGCTACACCTTC.

The CDR3 protein is CASSAQGMAYNSPLHF. Written as DNA, the CDR3 is TGTGCCAGCAGTGCGCAGGGGATGGCCTATAATTCACCCCTCCACTTT. The chain combines TRBV6-1 with TRBJ1-6; D possibly corresponds to TRBD1 (6 bases). V shed 4 bases and J shed 2 bases, with 12 bases lying between them. The germline V gene has CDR1 MNHNS and CDR2 SASEGT. This CDR3 region has 16 residues.

As to this clonotype: An end of the junction does not agree with germline; a read error may underlie this. The genes are TRBV4-3 and TRBJ2-2, with TRBD2 as a possible D gene (5 bases). Germline CDR1 LGHNA, CDR2 YSLEER. The CDR3 is 12 amino acids. CDR3 nucleotides: TGCGCCAGCAGCTCGGGAACCGGGGAGCCGTTTTTT. Translating it yields CASSSGTGEPFF.

This clonotype came up many times. The chain recombines TRBV12-3 or TRBV12-4 with TRBJ2-7, with 9 bases matching TRBD1. The J segment lost 5 bases and the V segment lost 3 bases, leaving 5 bases of the junction unmatched. This CDR3 has 14 amino acids. The CDR3 reads CASSFGDRDHEQYF. CDR3 DNA: TGTGCCAGCAGTTTCGGGGACAGGGACCACGAGCAGTACTTC.

This chain's CDR3 is CASRPGGAGNTF. The DNA for the CDR3 is TGTGCCAGCCGGCCAGGGGGGGCAGGAAACACCTTC. V and J are TRBV7-6 and TRBJ1-2; 7 bases agree with TRBD1. CDR1 SGHVS and CDR2 FNYEAQ come from the germline V gene. This CDR3 is 12 amino acids long. The V gene end was trimmed by 8 bases and the J gene end by 12 bases; junction bases not matched to a gene: 12. Complete variable domain (other parts from reference TRBV7-6 and TRBJ1-2): GAGVSQSPRYKVTKRGQDVALRCDPISGHVSLYWYRQALGQGPEFLTYFNYEAQQDKSGLPNDRFSAERPEGSISTLTIQRTEQRDSAMYRCASRPGGAGNTFGSGTRLTVV.

For the CDR3, the DNA is TGTGCCAGCAGCTTAGGGCAGGTCAACACCGGGACCAACGTCCTGACTTTC. This codes for CASSLGQVNTGTNVLTF. The chain is built from TRBV7-8 and TRBJ2-6, with TRBD2 as a possible D gene (5 bases). Germline loops: CDR1 SGHVS, CDR2 FQNEAQ. This CDR3 is built from 17 residues. Trimming removed 1 base from V and 8 bases from J, with 18 bases in between.

This clonotype appeared many times. This chain joins TRBV7-2 and TRBJ1-1; TRBD1 aligns across 7 bases. Germline V gives CDR1 SGHTA, CDR2 FQGNSA. This CDR3 contains 13 residues. V was pared by 4 bases and J by 4 bases, with 3 bases of the junction left unmatched. Here the CDR3 DNA reads TGTGCCAGCAGCTGGTACAGGGGCACTGAAGCTTTCTTT. As protein: CASSWYRGTEAFF.

On this clonotype: The junction departs from germline at one end; a sequencing error may be responsible. This rearrangement joins TRBV10-3 to TRBJ1-1; 7 bases agree with TRBD1. This CDR3 has 14 amino acids. Germline V gives CDR1 ENHRY, CDR2 SYGVKD. The CDR3 coding sequence is TGTGCCAGCAGTAAACAGGGGACGTACACTGAAGCTTTCTTT. Protein product: CASSKQGTYTEAFF.

This clonotype was observed at least ten times. The chain is built from TRBV7-2 and TRBJ2-5; tentatively, D is TRBD1 (5 bases). This CDR3 region has 14 residues. CDR1 and CDR2 (germline): SGHTA, FQGNSA. Trimming shortened V by 1 base and J by 7 bases, and 13 bases separated the two germline ends. The CDR3 DNA is TGTGCCAGCAGCTTAGGACAGTCATGGGGGACCCAGTACTTC. It translates to CASSLGQSWGTQYF.

This clonotype was counted at least ten times. The chain links TRBV7-9 to TRBJ1-1; D gene ambiguous. Trimming left V 2 bases short and J 1 base short, with 8 bases between. Germline V gene lookup returns CDR1 SEHNR and CDR2 FQNEAQ (reference sequence). The CDR3 is 14 amino acids. CDR3 loop: CASSLWTGNTEAFF. In DNA, the CDR3 is TGTGCCAGCAGCTTATGGACGGGGAACACTGAAGCTTTCTTT.

V is TRBV7-2 and J is TRBJ2-7, with 8 bases lining up with TRBD1. J lost 5 bases, V lost 4 bases, and 13 bases had no gene match. Germline V gives CDR1 SGHTA, CDR2 FQGNSA. CDR3 length: 16 amino acids. The CDR3 loop is CASSSNADRAFDEQYF. CDR3 nucleotides: TGTGCCAGCAGCTCCAACGCGGACAGGGCTTTCGACGAGCAGTACTTC.

Comment on this clonotype: This likely comes from a read error, as the CDR3 has no conserved phenylalanine or tryptophan at its end. It is unclear where the CDR3 begins or ends on the DNA, so no DNA is shown, and the CDR3 is as TCRdb lists it. V is TRBV10-3 and J is TRBJ1-3. The CDR3 is made up of 8 amino acids, end residues included. Germline V lookup: CDR1 ENHRY, CDR2 SYGVKD. The CDR3 loop reads CAISIGEA.

The chain has TRBV28 and TRBJ2-7; D is tentatively TRBD1 or TRBD2 (6 bases each). This CDR3 region has 14 residues. V was trimmed by 3 bases and J by 3 bases, leaving 12 bases between them. The V gene's germline CDR1 is MDHEN and CDR2 SYDVKM. DNA for the CDR3: TGTGCCAGCAGTTTGCTCGGGGGCAACTACGAGCAGTACTTC. It specifies CASSLLGGNYEQYF.